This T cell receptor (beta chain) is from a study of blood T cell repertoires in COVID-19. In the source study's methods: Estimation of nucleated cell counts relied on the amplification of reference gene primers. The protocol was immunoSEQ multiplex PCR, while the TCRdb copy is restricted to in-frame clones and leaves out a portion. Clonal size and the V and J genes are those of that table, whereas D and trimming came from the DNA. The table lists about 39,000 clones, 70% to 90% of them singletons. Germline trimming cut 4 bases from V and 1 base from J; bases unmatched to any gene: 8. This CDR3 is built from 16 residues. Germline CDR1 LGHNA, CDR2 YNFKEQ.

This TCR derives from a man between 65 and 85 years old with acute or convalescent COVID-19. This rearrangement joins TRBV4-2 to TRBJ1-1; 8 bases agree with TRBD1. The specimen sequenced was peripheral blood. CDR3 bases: TGTGCCAGCAGCCCAGGACAGGGTTGGGAGAACACTGAAGCTTTCTTT. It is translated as CASSPGQGWENTEAFF.